The T cell receptor beta chain under discussion was sequenced for a study of blood T cell repertoires in COVID-19. Looking at the study overall: The study drew acute and convalescent COVID-19 samples from the United States, Italy and Spain. PBMCs, B-cell-depleted T cells, or T cells were the source of the cDNA or gDNA that made up the material.

CDR3 length: 14 residues. Trimming removed 0 bases from V and 8 bases from J, with 12 bases in between. The V gene's germline CDR1 is SGHTA and CDR2 FQGTGA. Authors' methods: How many nucleated cells were present was estimated from reference gene primer amplification. Generated by immunoSEQ multiplex PCR, the TCRdb table keeps only in-frame clones and is missing some. The V and J calls and clone size were taken over from that table, and D and trimming were inferred from the DNA. The data contain 150,000 to 200,000 clones, approximately 90% of them seen just once; the ten biggest clones take up 0.53%.

The clonotype originates from a man aged 50 or older with acute or convalescent COVID-19. The sequenced material came from peripheral blood. The chain carries TRBV7-3 and TRBJ2-3, with D hard to call. CDR3 sequence reads: CASSLTSTPGTQYF. As DNA, the CDR3 is TGTGCCAGCAGCTTAACATCTACCCCCGGTACGCAGTATTTT.